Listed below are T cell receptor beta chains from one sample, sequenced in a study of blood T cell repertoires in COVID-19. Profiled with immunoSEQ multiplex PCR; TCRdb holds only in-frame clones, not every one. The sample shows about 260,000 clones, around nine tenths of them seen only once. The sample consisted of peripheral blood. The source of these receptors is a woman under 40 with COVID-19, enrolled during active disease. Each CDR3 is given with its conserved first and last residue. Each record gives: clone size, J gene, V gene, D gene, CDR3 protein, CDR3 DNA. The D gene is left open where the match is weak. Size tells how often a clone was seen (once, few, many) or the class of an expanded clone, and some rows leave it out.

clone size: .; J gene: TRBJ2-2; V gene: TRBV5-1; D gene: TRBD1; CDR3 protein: CASSLQGYTGELFF; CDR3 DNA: TGCGCCAGCAGCTTACAGGGGTACACCGGGGAGCTGTTTTTT
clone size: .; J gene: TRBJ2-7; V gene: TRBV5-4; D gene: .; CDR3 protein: CASSSPMKASEQYF; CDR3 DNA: TGTGCCAGCAGCTCTCCCATGAAAGCGTCCGAGCAGTACTTC
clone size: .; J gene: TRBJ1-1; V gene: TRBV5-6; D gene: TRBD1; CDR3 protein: CASTFSGTANTEAFF; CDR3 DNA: TGTGCCAGCACCTTCTCCGGGACAGCGAACACTGAAGCTTTCTTT
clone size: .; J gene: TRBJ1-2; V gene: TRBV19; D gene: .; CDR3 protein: CASSARGSPYGYTF; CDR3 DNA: TGTGCCAGTAGTGCTCGCGGGAGCCCCTATGGCTACACCTTC
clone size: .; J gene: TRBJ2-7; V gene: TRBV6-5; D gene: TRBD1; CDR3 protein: CASRAGQGSYEQYF; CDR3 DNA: TGTGCCAGCAGAGCGGGACAGGGTTCCTACGAGCAGTACTTC
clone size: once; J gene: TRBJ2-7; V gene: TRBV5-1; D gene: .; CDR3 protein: CASSSTRTYEQYF; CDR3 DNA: TGCGCCAGCAGCTCAACGCGGACCTACGAGCAGTACTTC
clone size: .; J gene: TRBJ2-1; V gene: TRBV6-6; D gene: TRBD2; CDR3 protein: CASSDRTSGFDEQFF; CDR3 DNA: TGTGCCAGCAGTGATCGGACTAGCGGGTTCGATGAGCAGTTCTTC
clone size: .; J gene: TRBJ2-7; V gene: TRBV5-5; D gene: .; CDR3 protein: CASSPAGREQYF; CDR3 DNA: TGTGCCAGCAGCCCGGCAGGGCGAGAGCAGTACTTC
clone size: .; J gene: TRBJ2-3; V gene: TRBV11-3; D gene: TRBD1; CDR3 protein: CASSFESGGGTDTQYF; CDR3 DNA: TGTGCCAGCAGCTTCGAATCAGGGGGTGGGACAGATACGCAGTATTTT
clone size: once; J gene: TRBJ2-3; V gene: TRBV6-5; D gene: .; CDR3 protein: CASTEPTDTQYF; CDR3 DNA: TGTGCCAGCACCGAGCCCACAGATACGCAGTATTTT
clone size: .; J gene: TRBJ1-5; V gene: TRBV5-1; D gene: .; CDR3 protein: CASSPLGGQWQPQHF; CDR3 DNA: TGCGCCAGCAGCCCCCTCGGTGGGCAATGGCAGCCCCAGCATTTT
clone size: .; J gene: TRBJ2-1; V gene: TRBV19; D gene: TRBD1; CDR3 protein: CASSIANRGLHNEQFF; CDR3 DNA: TGTGCCAGTAGTATAGCAAACAGGGGGTTACACAATGAGCAGTTCTTC
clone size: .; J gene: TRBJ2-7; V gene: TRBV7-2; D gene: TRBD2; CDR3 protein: CASSLRAGGYYEQYF; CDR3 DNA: TGTGCCAGCAGCTTAAGAGCGGGAGGGTACTACGAGCAGTACTTC
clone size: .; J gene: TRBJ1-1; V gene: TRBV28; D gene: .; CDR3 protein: CASSFWGQYTEAFF; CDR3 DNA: TGTGCCAGCAGTTTTTGGGGGCAGTACACTGAAGCTTTCTTT
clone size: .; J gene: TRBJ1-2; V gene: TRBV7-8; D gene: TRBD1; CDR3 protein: CASSSRDRGNYGYTF; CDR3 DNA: TGTGCCAGCAGCTCCCGGGACAGGGGGAACTATGGCTACACCTTC
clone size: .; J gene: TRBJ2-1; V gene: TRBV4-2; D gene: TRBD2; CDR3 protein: CASSQDVGTSNEQFF; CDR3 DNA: TGTGCCAGCAGCCAAGATGTGGGGACTAGCAATGAGCAGTTCTTC
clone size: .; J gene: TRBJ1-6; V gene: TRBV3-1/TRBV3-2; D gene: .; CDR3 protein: CASSLIERGNNSPLHF; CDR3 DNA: TGTGCCAGCAGCTTAATAGAGCGAGGGAATAATTCACCCCTCCACTTT
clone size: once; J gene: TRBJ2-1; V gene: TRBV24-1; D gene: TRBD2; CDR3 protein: CATSGGLANNEQFF; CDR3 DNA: TGTGCCACCAGTGGGGGACTAGCTAACAATGAGCAGTTCTTC
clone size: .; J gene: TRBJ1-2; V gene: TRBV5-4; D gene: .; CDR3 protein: CASSFTRQAVNYGYTF; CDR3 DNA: TGTGCCAGCAGCTTCACCCGACAGGCGGTGAACTATGGCTACACCTTC
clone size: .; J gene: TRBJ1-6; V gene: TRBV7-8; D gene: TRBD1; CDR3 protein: CASSSDRMTNSPLHF; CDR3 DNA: TGTGCCAGCAGCTCGGACAGGATGACAAATTCACCCCTCCACTTT
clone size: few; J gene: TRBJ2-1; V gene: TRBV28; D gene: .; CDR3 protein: CASSLGQGWYNEQFF; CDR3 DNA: TGTGCCAGCAGTTTAGGGCAGGGGTGGTACAATGAGCAGTTCTTC
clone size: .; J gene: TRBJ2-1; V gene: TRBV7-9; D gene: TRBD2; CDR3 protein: CASSLDLADSYNEQFF; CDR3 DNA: TGTGCCAGCAGCTTAGATCTAGCGGACTCCTACAATGAGCAGTTCTTC
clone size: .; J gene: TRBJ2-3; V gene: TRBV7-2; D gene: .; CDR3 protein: CASSQGHSTDTQYF; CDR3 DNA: TGTGCCAGCAGCCAGGGGCACAGCACAGATACGCAGTATTTT
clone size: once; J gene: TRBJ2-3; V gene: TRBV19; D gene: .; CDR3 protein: CASSIDAGLGDTQYF; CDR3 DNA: TGTGCCAGTAGTATTGATGCGGGATTAGGAGATACGCAGTATTTT
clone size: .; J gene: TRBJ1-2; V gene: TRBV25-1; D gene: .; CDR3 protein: CASSDRGGGYGYTF; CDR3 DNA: TGTGCCAGCAGTGATCGGGGGGGAGGCTATGGCTACACCTTC
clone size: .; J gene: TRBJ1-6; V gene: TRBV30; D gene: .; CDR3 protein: CAWSVLQENSPLHF; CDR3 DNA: TGTGCCTGGAGTGTACTACAGGAGAATTCACCCCTCCACTTT
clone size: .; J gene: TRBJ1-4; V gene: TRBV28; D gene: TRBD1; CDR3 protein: CASSPTGQGPEKLFF; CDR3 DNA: TGTGCCAGCAGTCCAACGGGACAGGGCCCCGAAAAACTGTTTTTT
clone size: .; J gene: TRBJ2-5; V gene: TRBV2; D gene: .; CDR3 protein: CASSDTSRGKTQYF; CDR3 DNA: TGTGCCAGCAGTGACACTAGCCGCGGAAAGACCCAGTACTTC
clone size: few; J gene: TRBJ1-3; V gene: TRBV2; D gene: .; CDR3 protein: CASRRVADTIYF; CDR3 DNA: TGTGCCAGCCGACGGGTTGCGGACACCATATATTTT
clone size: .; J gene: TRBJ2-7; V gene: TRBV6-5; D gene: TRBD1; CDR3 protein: CASSFPGTGVEQYF; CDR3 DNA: TGTGCCAGCAGTTTCCCCGGGACAGGGGTCGAGCAGTACTTC
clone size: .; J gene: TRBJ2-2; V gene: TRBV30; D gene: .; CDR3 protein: CAWSVRLLGNTGELFF; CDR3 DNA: TGTGCCTGGAGTGTACGACTATTGGGGAACACCGGGGAGCTGTTTTTT
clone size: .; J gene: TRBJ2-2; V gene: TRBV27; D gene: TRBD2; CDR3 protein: CASSLLAGGLPNTGELFF; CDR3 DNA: TGTGCCAGCAGTTTACTAGCGGGAGGGCTTCCGAACACCGGGGAGCTGTTTTTT
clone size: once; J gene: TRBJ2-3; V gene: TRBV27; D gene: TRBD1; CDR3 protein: CASPRTGTGAALSTDTQYF; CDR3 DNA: TGTGCCAGCCCAAGGACGGGGACAGGGGCGGCTTTAAGCACAGATACGCAGTATTTT
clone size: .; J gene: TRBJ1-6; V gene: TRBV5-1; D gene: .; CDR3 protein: CASSLGRGSSPLHF; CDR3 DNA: TGCGCCAGCAGCTTGGGCAGGGGAAGTTCACCCCTCCACTTT
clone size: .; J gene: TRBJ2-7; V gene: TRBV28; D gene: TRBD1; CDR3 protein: CASSGPFFPAGDRGRQYEQYF; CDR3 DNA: TGTGCCTCATCCGGCCCTTTTTTTCCGGCGGGGGACAGGGGGCGCCAGTACGAGCAGTACTTC
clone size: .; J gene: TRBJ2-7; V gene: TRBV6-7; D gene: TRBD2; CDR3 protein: CASSYSILAGVDEQYF; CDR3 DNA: TGTGCCAGCAGTTACTCCATACTAGCGGGAGTTGACGAGCAGTACTTC
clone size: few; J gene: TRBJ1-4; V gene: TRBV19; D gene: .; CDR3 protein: CASMDDRRGEKLFF; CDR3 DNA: TGTGCCAGTATGGACGACAGGAGAGGGGAAAAACTGTTTTTT
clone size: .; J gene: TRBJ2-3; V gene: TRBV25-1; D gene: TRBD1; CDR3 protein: CASSEWTGGRSQYF; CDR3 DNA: TGTGCCAGCAGTGAATGGACAGGGGGCAGGTCGCAGTATTTT
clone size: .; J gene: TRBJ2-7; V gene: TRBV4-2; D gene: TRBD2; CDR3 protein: CASSQDPERDYTYEQYF; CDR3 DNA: TGTGCCAGCAGCCAGGACCCGGAGCGGGACTATACCTACGAGCAGTACTTC
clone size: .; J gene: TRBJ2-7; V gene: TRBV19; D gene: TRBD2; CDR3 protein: CASSKISGSSYEQYF; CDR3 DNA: TGTGCCAGTAGTAAGATTAGCGGGAGCTCCTACGAGCAGTACTTC
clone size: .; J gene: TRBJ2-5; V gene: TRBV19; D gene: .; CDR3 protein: CASSLGGPVEETQYF; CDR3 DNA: TGTGCCAGTAGTCTCGGAGGGCCGGTGGAAGAGACCCAGTACTTC
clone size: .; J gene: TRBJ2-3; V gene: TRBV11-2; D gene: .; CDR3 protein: CASSQNDPGGTQYF; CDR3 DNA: TGTGCCAGCAGCCAAAACGACCCCGGGGGTACGCAGTATTTT
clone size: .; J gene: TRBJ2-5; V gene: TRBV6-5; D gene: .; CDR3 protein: CASNPRYQETQYF; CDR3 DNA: TGTGCCAGCAACCCCAGGTACCAAGAGACCCAGTACTTC
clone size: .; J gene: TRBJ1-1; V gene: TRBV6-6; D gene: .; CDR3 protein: CASSYMGEAFF; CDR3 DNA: TGTGCCAGCAGTTATATGGGCGAAGCTTTCTTT
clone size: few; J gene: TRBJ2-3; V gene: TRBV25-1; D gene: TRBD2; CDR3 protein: CASTGAGTTDTQYF; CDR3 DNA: TGTGCCAGCACCGGAGCGGGAACTACAGATACGCAGTATTTT
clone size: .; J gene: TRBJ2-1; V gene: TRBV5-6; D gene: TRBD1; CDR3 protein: CASSLPRTGGAWQFF; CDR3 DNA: TGTGCCAGCAGCTTGCCCCGGACAGGGGGCGCGTGGCAGTTCTTC
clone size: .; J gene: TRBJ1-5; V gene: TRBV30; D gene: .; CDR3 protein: CAWSVGQGSNQPQHF; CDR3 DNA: TGTGCCTGGAGTGTGGGGCAGGGAAGCAATCAGCCCCAGCATTTT
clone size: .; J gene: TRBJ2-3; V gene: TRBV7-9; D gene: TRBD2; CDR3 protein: CASSSGLAGRSSSTDTQYF; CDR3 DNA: TGTGCCAGCAGCTCCGGACTAGCGGGCAGATCCTCTAGCACAGATACGCAGTATTTT
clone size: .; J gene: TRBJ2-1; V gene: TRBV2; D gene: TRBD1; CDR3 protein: CASKYITGGDHNEQFF; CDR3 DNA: TGTGCCAGCAAGTATATTACAGGGGGTGATCACAATGAGCAGTTCTTC
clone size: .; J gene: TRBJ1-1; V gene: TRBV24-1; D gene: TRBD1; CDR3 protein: CATSGTGANTEAFF; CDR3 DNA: TGTGCCACCAGTGGCACAGGGGCGAACACTGAAGCTTTCTTT
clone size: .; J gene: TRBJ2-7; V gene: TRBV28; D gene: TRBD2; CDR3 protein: CASSTSSGRVLEQYF; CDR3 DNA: TGTGCCAGCAGCACCTCTAGCGGGAGGGTGCTCGAGCAGTACTTC
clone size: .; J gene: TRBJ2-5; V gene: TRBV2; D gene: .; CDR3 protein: CASRARGRPEYQETQYF; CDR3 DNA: TGTGCCAGCAGGGCCCGAGGGAGGCCCGAGTACCAAGAGACCCAGTACTTC
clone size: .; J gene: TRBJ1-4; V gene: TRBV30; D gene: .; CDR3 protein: CAWSSGRGYEKLFF; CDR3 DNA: TGTGCCTGGAGTTCAGGGAGGGGATATGAAAAACTGTTTTTT
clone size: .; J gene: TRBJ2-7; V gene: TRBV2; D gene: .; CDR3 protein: CASSDPVYEQYF; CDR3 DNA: TGTGCCAGCAGTGACCCAGTCTACGAGCAGTACTTC
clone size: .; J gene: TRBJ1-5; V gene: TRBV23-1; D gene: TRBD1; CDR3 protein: CASSRNRTGAQPQHF; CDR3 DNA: TGCGCCAGCAGTCGAAATAGGACAGGCGCACAGCCCCAGCATTTT
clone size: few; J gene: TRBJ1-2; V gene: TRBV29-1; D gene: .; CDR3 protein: CSVARSNYGYTF; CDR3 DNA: TGCAGCGTCGCCCGGAGTAACTATGGCTACACCTTC
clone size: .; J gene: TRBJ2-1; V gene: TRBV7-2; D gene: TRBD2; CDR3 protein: CASSLGLAWNNEQFF; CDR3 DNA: TGTGCCAGCAGCTTAGGACTAGCGTGGAACAATGAGCAGTTCTTC
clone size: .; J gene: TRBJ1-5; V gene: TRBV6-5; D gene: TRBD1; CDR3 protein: CASRSRGRGNQPQHF; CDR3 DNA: TGTGCCAGCAGATCCAGGGGGCGAGGCAATCAGCCCCAGCATTTT
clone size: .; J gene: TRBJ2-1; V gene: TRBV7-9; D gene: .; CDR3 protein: CASSLGTSYNEQFF; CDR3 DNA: TGTGCCAGCAGCTTAGGGACTTCTTACAATGAGCAGTTCTTC